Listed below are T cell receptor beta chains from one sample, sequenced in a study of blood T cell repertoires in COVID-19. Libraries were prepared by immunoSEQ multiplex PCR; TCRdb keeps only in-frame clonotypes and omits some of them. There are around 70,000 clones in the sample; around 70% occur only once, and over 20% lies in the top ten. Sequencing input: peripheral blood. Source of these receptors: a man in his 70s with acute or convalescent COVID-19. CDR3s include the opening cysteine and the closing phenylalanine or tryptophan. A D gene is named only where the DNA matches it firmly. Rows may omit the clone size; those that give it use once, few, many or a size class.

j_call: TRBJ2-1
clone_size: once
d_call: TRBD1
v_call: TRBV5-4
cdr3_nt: TGTGCCAGCAGGGCAACGGGACAGCGCATAGGGGTGCAGTTCTTC
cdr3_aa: CASRATGQRIGVQFF

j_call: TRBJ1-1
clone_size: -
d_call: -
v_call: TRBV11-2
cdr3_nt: TGTGCCAGCAGCTCACATACGAACACTGAAGCTTTCTTT
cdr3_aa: CASSSHTNTEAFF

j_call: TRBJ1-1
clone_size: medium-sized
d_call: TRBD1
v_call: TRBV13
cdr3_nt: TGTGCCAGCAGCTCCACTACAGGGGGCAGAACTGAAGCTTTCTTT
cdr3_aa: CASSSTTGGRTEAFF

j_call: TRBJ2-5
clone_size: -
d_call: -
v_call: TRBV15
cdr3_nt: TGTGCCACCAGCAGAGAAGAGAGGACCCAGTACTTC
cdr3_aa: CATSREERTQYF

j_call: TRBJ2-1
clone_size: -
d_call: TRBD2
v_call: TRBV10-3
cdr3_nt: TGTGCCATCAGTGAGCGTAGCGGGATTGGCTCCTACAATGAGCAGTTCTTC
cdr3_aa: CAISERSGIGSYNEQFF

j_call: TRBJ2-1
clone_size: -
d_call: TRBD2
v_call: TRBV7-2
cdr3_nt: TGTGCCAGCAGCTTGACTAGCGGGATCTACAATGAGCAGTTCTTC
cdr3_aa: CASSLTSGIYNEQFF

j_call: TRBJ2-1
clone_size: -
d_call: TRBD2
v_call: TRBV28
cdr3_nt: TGTGCCAGCGGTGGGGGCGGGAGGCTGTCCGTGTTCTTC
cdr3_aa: CASGGGGRLSVFF

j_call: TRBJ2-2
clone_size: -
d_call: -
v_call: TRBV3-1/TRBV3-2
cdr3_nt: TGTGCCAGCAGCCCCTACAGGGACGGGGAGCTGTTTTTT
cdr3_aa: CASSPYRDGELFF

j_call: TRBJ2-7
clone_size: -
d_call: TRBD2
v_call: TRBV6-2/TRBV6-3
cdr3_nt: TGTGCCAGCAGTTACGACAGCGGGAGCTCCTACGAGCAGTACTTC
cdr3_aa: CASSYDSGSSYEQYF

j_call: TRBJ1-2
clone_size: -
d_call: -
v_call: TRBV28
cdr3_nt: TGTGCCGCCGGGGGGGGCCTGAACTATGGCTACACCTTC
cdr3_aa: CAAGGGLNYGYTF

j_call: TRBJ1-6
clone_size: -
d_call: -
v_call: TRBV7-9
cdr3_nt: TGTGCCAGCAGCTTAGCCCTTACAGGCGTGATGGTTTCACCCCTCCACTTT
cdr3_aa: CASSLALTGVMVSPLHF

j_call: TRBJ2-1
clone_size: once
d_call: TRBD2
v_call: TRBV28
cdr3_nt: TGTGCCAGCAGTTTATGGACTAGCGGGAGGAATGAGCAGTTCTTC
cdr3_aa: CASSLWTSGRNEQFF

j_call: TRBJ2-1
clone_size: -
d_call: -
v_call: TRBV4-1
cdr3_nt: TGCGCCAGCAGCCAAGATCAACAGCCCTACAATGAGCAGTTCTTC
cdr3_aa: CASSQDQQPYNEQFF

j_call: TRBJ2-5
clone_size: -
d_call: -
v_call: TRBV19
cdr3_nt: TGTGCCAGTAGTATTAAGGTCAGGGCAGGGGAGACCCAGTACTTC
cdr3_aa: CASSIKVRAGETQYF

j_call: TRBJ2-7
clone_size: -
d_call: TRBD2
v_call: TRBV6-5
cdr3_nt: TGTGCCAGCTCCGGGACTAGCGTGAACGAGCAGTACTTC
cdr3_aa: CASSGTSVNEQYF

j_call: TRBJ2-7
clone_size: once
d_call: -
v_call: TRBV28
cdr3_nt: TGTGCCAGCAGCAACTATGGGGGGATCCTATCCGGGCAGTACTTC
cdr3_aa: CASSNYGGILSGQYF

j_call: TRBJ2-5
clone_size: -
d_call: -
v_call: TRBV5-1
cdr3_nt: TGCGCCAGCAGCGCGGGACAGTACCAAGAGACCCAGTACTTC
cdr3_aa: CASSAGQYQETQYF

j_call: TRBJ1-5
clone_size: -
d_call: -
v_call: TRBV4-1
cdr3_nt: TGCGCCAGCAGCCAAGATGGGCAGGAGGGTCAGCCCCAGCATTTT
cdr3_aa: CASSQDGQEGQPQHF

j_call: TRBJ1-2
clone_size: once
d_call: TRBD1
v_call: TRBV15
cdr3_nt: TGTGCCACCAGCAGAGGGGACAGGGGGCGATTCGGCTACACCTTC
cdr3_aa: CATSRGDRGRFGYTF

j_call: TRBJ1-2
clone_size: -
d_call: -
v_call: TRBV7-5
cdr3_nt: TGTGCCAGAAGCCTTGGCTACACCTTC
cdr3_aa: CARSLGYTF

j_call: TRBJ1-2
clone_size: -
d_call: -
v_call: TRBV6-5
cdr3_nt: TGTGCCAGCAGTTACTCGAGGGACACACTTAACTATGGCTACACCTTC
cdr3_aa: CASSYSRDTLNYGYTF

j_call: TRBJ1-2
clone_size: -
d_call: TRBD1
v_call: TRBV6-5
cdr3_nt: TGTGCCTGTATTCGGACAGGGGCCGGCTACACCTTC
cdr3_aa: CACIRTGAGYTF

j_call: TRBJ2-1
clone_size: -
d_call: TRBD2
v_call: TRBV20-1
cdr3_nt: TGCAGTGCTAGTTTAGCGGGAGGGTACAATGAGCAGTTCTTC
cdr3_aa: CSASLAGGYNEQFF

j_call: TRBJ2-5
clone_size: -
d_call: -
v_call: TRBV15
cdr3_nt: TGTGCCACCAGCAGAGGCCTTGGGCTGGAGACCCAGTACTTC
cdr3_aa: CATSRGLGLETQYF

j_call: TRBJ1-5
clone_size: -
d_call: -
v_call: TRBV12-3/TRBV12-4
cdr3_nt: TGTGCCAGCAGCTGGGGCAGCAATCAGCCCCAGCATTTT
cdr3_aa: CASSWGSNQPQHF

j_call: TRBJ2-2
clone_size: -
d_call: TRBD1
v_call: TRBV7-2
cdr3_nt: TGTGCCAGCAGATCTACAGGGGGCGCGGGCACCGGGGAGCTGTTTTTT
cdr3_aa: CASRSTGGAGTGELFF

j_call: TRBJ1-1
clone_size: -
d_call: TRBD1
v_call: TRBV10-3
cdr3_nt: TGTGCCATCCGGACAGGGGGCAGTGAGGACACTGAAGCTTTCTTT
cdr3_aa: CAIRTGGSEDTEAFF

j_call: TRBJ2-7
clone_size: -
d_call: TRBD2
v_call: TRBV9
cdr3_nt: TGTGCCAGCAGCGTCGGACTAGCGGGGACCTACGAGCAGTACTTC
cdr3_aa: CASSVGLAGTYEQYF

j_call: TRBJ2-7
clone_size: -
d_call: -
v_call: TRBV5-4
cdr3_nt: TGTGCCAGCAGTTCTAACTCAGGGGCAGACGAGCAGTACTTC
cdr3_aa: CASSSNSGADEQYF

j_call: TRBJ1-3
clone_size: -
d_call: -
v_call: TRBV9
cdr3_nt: TGTGCCAGCAGCGTAGCGGTAGGGGAAAGTGGAAACACCATATATTTT
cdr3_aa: CASSVAVGESGNTIYF

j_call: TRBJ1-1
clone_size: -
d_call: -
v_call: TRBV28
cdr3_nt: TGTGCCAGCAGTCCCCCGGACAGTGTGAACACTGAAGCTTTCTTT
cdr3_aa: CASSPPDSVNTEAFF

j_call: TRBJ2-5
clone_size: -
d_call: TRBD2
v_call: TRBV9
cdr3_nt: TGTGCCAGCAGCGTATCAACCCCTAGCGGGAGTGCCACAGAGACCCAGTACTTC
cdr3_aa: CASSVSTPSGSATETQYF

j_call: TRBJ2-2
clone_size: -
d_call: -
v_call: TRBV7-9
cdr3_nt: TGTGCCAGCAGCTTAGTCTCAGGGTCCGGGGAGCTGTTTTTT
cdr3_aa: CASSLVSGSGELFF

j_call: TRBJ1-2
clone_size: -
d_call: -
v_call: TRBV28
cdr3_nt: TGTGCCAGCAATGGACAGTCGAATGGCTACACCTTC
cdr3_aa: CASNGQSNGYTF

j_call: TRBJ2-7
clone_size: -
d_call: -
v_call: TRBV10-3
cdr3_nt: TGTGCCATCGGGGGATCAGGACAGAACTCCTACGAGCAGTACTTC
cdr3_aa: CAIGGSGQNSYEQYF

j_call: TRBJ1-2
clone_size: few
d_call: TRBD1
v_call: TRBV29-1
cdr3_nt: TGCAGCGTTACTGGCGGGACAGGGGGAAACTATGGCTACACCTTC
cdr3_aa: CSVTGGTGGNYGYTF

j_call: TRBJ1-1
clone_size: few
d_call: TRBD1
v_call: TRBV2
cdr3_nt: TGTGCCAGCAGACTTCCGGGACAGCCGAACACTGAAGCTTTCTTT
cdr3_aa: CASRLPGQPNTEAFF

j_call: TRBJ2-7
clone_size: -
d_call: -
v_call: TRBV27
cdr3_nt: TGTGCCAGCAGCCAACAGGCGATTTCCTACGAGCAGTACTTC
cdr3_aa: CASSQQAISYEQYF

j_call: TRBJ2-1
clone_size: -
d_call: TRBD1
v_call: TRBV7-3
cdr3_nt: TGTGCCAGCAGCTTCTCAGGGGGCTCCTACAATGAGCAGTTCTTC
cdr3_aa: CASSFSGGSYNEQFF

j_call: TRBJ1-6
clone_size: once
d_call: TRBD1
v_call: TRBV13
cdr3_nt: TGTGCCAGCAGCTTAAGGGGACAGGGGTATAATTCACCCCTCCACTTT
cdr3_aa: CASSLRGQGYNSPLHF

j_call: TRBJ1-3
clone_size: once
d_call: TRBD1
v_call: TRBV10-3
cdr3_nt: TGTGCCATCAGCGACCGCGGACAGGGCGGAAACACCATATATTTT
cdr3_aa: CAISDRGQGGNTIYF

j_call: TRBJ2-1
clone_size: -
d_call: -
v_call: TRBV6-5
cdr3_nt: TGTGCCAGCAAAACTAGGAATGAGCAGTTCTTC
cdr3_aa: CASKTRNEQFF

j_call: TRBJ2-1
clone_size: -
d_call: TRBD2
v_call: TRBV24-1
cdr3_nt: TGTGCCACCAGTGGACTAGCGGGAGTCCCCAATGAGCAGTTCTTC
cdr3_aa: CATSGLAGVPNEQFF

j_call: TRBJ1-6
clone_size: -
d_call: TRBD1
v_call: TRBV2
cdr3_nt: TGTGCCAGCAGTCTCTCCGGGACAGCCCTCGCCCTCCACTTT
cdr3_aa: CASSLSGTALALHF

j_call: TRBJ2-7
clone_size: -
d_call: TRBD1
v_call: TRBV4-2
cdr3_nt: TGTGCCAGCAGCCAAAGGGGGCTTGACTTCTCCTACGAGCAGTACTTC
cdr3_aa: CASSQRGLDFSYEQYF

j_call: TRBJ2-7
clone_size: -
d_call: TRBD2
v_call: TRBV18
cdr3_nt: TGTGCCAGCTCACCAGGTAGCGGGAGACCCTACGAGCAGTACTTC
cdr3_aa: CASSPGSGRPYEQYF

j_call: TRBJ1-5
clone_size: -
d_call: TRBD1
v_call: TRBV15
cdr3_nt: TGTGCCACCAGCAGAATGACAGGGGGGGCCAATCAGCCCCAGCATTTT
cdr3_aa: CATSRMTGGANQPQHF

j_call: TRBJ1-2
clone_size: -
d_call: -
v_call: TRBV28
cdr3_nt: TGTGCCACCACAACAGGGTTGAACTATGGCTACACCTTC
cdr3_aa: CATTTGLNYGYTF

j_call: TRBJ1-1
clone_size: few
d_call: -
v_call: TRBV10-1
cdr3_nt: TGCGCCAGCAGTGAGGACAGTCGGGTAACTTTCTTT
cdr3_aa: CASSEDSRVTFF

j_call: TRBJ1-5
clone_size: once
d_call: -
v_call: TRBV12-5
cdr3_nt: TGTGCTAGTGGTCTGGAGGAGAATCAGCCCCAGCATTTT
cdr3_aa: CASGLEENQPQHF

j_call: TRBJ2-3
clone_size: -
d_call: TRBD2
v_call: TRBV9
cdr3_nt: TGTGCCAGCAGCTATTTAGGACTAGCGGGAGTCAATACGCAGTATTTT
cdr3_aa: CASSYLGLAGVNTQYF

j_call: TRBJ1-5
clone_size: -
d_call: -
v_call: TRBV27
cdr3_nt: TGTGCCAGCAGTTTATCAAGAAGGGGAGGAATGAGCAATCAGCCCCAGCATTTT
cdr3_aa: CASSLSRRGGMSNQPQHF

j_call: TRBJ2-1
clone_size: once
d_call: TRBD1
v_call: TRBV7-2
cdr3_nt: TGTGCCAGCAGCTTAGTGGGACAGTACAATGAGCAGTTCTTC
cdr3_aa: CASSLVGQYNEQFF

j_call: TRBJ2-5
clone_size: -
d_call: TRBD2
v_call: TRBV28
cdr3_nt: TGTGCCAGCAGTCGACTAGCGGGAGGGCCTGAGACCCAGTACTTC
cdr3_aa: CASSRLAGGPETQYF

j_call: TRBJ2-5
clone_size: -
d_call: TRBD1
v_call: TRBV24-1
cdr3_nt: TGTGCCACCAGTGATCCAAGGGGGCTAGGAGAGACCCAGTACTTC
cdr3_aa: CATSDPRGLGETQYF

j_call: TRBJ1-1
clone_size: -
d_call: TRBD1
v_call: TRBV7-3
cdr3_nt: TGTGCCAGCAGCTCCGGACAGGGTAGCACTGAAGCTTTCTTT
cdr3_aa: CASSSGQGSTEAFF